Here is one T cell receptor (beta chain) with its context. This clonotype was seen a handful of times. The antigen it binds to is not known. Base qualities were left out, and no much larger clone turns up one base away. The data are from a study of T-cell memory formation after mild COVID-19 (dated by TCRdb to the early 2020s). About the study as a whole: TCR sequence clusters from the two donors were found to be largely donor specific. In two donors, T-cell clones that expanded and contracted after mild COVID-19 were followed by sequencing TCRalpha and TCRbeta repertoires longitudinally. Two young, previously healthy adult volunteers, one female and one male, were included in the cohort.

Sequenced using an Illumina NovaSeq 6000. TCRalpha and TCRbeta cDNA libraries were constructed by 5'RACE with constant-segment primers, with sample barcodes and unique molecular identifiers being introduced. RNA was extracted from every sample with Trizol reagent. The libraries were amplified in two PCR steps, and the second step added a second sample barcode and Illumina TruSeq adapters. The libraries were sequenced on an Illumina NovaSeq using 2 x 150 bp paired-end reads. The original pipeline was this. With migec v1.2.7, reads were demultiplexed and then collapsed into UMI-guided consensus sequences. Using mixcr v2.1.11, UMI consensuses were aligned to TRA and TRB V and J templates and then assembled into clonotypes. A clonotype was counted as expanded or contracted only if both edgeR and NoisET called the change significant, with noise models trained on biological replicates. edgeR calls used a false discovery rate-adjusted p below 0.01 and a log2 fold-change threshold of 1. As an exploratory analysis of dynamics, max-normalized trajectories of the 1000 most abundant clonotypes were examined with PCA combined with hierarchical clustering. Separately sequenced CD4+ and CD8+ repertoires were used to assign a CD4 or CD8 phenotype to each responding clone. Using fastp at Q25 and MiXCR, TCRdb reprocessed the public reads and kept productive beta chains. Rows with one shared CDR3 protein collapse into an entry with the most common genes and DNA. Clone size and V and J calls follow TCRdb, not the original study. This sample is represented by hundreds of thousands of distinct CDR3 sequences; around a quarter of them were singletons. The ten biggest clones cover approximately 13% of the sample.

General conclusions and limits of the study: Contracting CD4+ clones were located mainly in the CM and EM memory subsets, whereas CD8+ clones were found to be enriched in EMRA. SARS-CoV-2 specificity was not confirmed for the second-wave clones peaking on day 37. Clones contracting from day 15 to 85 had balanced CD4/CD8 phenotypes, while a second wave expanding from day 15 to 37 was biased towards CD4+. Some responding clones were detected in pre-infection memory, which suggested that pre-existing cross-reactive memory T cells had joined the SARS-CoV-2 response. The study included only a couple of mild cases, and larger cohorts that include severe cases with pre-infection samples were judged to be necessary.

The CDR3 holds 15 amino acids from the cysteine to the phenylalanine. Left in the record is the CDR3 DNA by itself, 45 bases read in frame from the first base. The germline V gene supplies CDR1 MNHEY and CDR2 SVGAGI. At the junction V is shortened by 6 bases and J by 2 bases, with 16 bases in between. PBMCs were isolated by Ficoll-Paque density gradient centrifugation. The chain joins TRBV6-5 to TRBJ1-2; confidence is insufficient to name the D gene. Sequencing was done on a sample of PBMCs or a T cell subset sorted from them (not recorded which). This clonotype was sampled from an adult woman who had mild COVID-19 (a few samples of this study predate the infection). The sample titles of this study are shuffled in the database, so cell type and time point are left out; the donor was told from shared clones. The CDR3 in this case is CASSHSRDRNYGYTF. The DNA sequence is TGTGCCAGCAGCCATTCGAGGGATCGGAACTATGGCTACACCTTC.